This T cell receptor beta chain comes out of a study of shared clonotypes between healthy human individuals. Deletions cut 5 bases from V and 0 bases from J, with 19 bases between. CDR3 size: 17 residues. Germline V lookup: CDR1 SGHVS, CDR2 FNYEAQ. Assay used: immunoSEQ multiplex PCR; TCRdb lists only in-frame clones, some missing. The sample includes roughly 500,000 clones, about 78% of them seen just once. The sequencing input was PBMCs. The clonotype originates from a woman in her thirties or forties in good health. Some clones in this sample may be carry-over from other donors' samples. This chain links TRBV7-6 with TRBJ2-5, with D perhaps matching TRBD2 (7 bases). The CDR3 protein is CASSPLGSGDNQETQYF. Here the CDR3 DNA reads TGTGCCAGCAGCCCCCTCGGGAGCGGGGACAACCAAGAGACCCAGTACTTC.